This T cell receptor (beta chain) was observed in a study of shared clonotypes between healthy human individuals. On the study more broadly: Researchers assigned three CD4 naive, three CD4 memory, two CD8 naive and one CD8 memory plate to each donor. Points from the study as a whole: Among several donors, roughly 5% of naive CD4 clonotypes were found in common. Generally, naive subsets came out with larger estimated richness than memory subsets. When compared with the clonotypes that were shared by all four sorted-subset donors, the non-shared clonotypes turned out to have lower generation probabilities.

Selected positively for CCR7 and CD45RO-negative, naive CD8 cells excluded terminally differentiated effector memory CD45RA+ cells. Comment on this clone: Its target is not known.

Clones were read by immunoSEQ multiplex PCR, and TCRdb kept only the in-frame ones, dropping some. The sample includes about 1.9 million clones, over 85% of them seen just once. Germline CDR1 is SGHRS and CDR2 is YFSETQ. Trimming stripped 1 base from V and 10 bases from J, with 24 bases between. The CDR3 spans 16 residues. The V and J genes are TRBV5-1 and TRBJ2-7; D ambiguous. The receptor comes from a man aged 18 to 35 in good health. Some clones in this sample may be carry-over from other donors' samples. Specimen: naive CD8+ T cells from PBMCs. CDR3 nucleotides: TGCGCCAGCAGCTTGACGGCGGTAACCTACCTACGAGAACAGTACTTC. It specifies CASSLTAVTYLREQYF.